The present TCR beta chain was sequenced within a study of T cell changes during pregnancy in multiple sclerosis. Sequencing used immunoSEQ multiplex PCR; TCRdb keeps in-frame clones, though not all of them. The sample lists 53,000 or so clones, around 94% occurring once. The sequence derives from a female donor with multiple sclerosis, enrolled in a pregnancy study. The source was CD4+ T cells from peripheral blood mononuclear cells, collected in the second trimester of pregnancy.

The CDR3 bases are TGTGCCAGCAGCGTAGGTCTTAATCAGCCCCAGCATTTT. Residues: CASSVGLNQPQHF. The chain has TRBV9 and TRBJ1-5, with unresolved D. CDR1 is SGDLS and CDR2 is YYNGEE in the germline V gene. CDR3 length: 13 amino acids. V lost 0 bases, J lost 4 bases, and 5 bases lay in between.